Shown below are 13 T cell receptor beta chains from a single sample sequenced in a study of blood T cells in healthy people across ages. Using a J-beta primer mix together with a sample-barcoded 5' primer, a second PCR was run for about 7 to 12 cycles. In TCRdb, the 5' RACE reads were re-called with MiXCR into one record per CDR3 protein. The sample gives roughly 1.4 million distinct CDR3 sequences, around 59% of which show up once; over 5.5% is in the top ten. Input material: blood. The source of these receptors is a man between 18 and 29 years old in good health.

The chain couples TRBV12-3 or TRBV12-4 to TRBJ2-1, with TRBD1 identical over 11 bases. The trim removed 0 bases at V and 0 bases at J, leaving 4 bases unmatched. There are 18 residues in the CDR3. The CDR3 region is CASSLAGTGGDSYNEQFF. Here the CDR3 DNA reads TGTGCCAGCAGTTTAGCGGGGACAGGGGGGGACTCCTACAATGAGCAGTTCTTC.

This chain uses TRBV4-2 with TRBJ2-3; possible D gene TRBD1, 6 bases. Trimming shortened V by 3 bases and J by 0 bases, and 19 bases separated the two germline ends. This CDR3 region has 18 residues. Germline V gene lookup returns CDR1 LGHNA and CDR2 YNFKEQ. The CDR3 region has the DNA TGTGCCAGCAGCCACCTGGATTCCGGGACACAAAGCACAGATACGCAGTATTTT. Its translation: CASSHLDSGTQSTDTQYF.

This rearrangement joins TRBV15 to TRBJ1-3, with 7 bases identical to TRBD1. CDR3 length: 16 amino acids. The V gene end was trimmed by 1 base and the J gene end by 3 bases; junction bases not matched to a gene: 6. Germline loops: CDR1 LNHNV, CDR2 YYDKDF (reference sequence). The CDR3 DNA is TGTGCCACCAGCAGAGGGGCAGGGGGTTATGGAAACACCATATATTTT. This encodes CATSRGAGGYGNTIYF. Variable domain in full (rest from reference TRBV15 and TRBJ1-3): DAMVIQNPRYQVTQFGKPVTLSCSQTLNHNVMYWYQQKSSQAPKLLFHYYDKDFNNEADTPDNFQSRRPNTSFCFLDIRSPGLGDTAMYLCATSRGAGGYGNTIYFGEGSWLTVV.

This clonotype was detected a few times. The CDR3 bases are TGTGCCAGCAGCCAGGGACAGGTCGGATGGAATGAGCAGTTCTTC. Its translation is CASSQGQVGWNEQFF. The V gene is TRBV7-9, the J gene TRBJ2-1, with TRBD1 matching over 8 bases. This CDR3 contains 15 residues. Germline-derived CDR1 and CDR2 are SEHNR and FQNEAQ (reference sequence). The junction had 10 bases not matched to a gene; V was cut back by 5 bases and J by 7 bases.

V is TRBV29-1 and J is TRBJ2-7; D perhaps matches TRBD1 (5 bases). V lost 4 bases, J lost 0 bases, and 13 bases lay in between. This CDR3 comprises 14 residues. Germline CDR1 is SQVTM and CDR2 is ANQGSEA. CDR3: CSVAAGPYSYEQYF. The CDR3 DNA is TGCAGCGTTGCGGCAGGGCCCTACTCCTACGAGCAGTACTTC.

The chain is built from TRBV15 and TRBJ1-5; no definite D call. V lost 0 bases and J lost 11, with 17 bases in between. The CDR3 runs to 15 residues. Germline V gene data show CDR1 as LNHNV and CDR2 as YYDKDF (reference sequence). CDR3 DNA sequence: TGTGCCACCAGCAGAGATCTCTCCCCTAATCGGGCCCAGCATTTT. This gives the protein CATSRDLSPNRAQHF.

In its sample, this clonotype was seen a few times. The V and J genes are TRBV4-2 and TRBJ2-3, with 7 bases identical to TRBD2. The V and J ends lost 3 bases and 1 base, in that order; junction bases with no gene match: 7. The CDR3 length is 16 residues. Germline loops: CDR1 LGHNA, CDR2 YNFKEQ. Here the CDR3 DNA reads TGTGCCAGCAGCCAGGTTGCGGCGGGGGGCACAGATACGCAGTATTTT. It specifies CASSQVAAGGTDTQYF.

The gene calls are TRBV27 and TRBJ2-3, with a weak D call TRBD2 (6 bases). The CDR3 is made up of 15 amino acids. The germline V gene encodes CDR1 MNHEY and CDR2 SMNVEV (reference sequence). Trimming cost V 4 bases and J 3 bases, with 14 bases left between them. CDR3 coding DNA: TGTGCCAGCAGTTCCCCGACTAGGGCAACAGATACGCAGTATTTT. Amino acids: CASSSPTRATDTQYF.

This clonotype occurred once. The CDR3 DNA reads as TGTGCCAGCAGTTATGACAGGGGGTATGAAGCTTTCTTT. Its protein product is CASSYDRGYEAFF. V and J are TRBV6-6 and TRBJ1-1, with TRBD1 matching over 9 bases. Germline lookup yields CDR1 MNHNY and CDR2 SVGAGI (reference sequence). The ends lost 3 bases at V and 7 bases at J; junction bases unmatched: 3. This CDR3 contains 13 residues.

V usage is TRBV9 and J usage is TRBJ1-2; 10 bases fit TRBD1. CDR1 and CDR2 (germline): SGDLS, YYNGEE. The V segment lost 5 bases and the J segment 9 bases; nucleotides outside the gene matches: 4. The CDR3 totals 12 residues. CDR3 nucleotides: TGTGCCAGCAGAGGGACAGGGGATCGCTACACCTTC. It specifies CASRGTGDRYTF. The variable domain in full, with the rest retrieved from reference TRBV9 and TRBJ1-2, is DSGVTQTPKHLITATGQRVTLRCSPRSGDLSVYWYQQSLDQGLQFLIQYYNGEERAKGNILERFSAQQFPDLHSELNLSSLELGDSALYFCASRGTGDRYTFGSGTRLTVV.

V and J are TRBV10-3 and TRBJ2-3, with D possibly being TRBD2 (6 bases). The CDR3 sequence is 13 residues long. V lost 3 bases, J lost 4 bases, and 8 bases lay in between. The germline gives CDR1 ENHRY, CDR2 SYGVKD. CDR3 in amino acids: CAISDGSPDTQYF. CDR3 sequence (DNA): TGTGCCATCAGTGACGGGAGTCCAGATACGCAGTATTTT.

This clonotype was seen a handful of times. CDR3 in amino acids: CSARDSVRSYEQYF. CDR3 DNA: TGCAGTGCTAGAGATTCTGTCAGGTCCTACGAGCAGTACTTC. The chain uses TRBV20-1 and TRBJ2-7, with no clear D. The V end was cut by 0 bases, the J end by 1 base, with 10 bases between. The CDR3 is 14 residues long. The V gene's germline CDR1 is DFQATT and CDR2 SNEGSKA (reference sequence).

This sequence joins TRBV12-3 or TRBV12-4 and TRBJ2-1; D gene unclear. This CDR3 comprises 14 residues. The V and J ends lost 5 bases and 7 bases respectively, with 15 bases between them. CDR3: CASSPRSGVNEQFF. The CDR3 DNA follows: TGTGCCAGCAGTCCCCGGAGTGGAGTGAATGAGCAGTTCTTC.